A few counts support the clone carrying this T cell receptor beta chain. Its specificity is not known. CDR1 and CDR2 from the germline V gene are SGHTA and FQGTGA. V was clipped by 5 bases and J by 4 bases; unmatched bases: 14. The CDR3 runs to 16 residues. This sample was taken from a study of OX40 agonist ivuxolimab in advanced cancers. Study context: Patients were treated with ivuxolimab, an agonistic anti-OX40 (CD134) antibody. Patients assigned to dose escalation were diagnosed with hepatocellular carcinoma, melanoma, renal cell or head and neck cancer. Mean age around 60 years, range about 23 to 85; just over 80% male.

TCRdb's copy holds only in-frame clones and misses some; the assay was immunoSEQ multiplex PCR. Among about 23,000 clones listed, about 76% were seen once. Study findings and constraints: Doses of 0.1 to 3.0 mg/kg were accompanied by clonal expansion of CD4+ and CD8+ blood T cells by week 6.

This material consisted of CD4+ or CD8+ T cells sorted from blood, taken in a trial of the OX40 agonist ivuxolimab. The rearrangement uses TRBV7-3 and TRBJ2-7; 7 bases line up with TRBD2. The TCR was taken from an adult with an advanced solid tumor such as melanoma, head and neck, liver or kidney cancer. The CDR3 is CASSQKFSGEGYEQYF. DNA of the CDR3: TGTGCCAGCAGCCAAAAGTTCAGCGGGGAGGGTTACGAGCAGTACTTC.